Below, 14 T cell receptor beta chains from the same sample are listed, as sequenced in a study of beta chain features in type 1 diabetes. Study observations and caveats: Researchers report that Type 1 diabetes patients had moderately but significantly shorter TCRB CDR3s across all four CD4+ subsets.

The isolated RNA, all of it, was reverse transcribed, so expressed TCRB transcripts were what got sequenced. Profiling relied on immunoSEQ multiplex PCR, and the TCRdb table lists in-frame clones only, not all of them. The profile shows around 150,000 clones, approximately 10% of them singletons. What these receptors recognize is not known. The specimen was central memory CD4+ T cells from blood. The receptors come from a man aged 25 to 45 with type 1 diabetes.

The CDR3 reads CASSEDRTGASNQPQHF. The CDR3 DNA is TGTGCCAGCAGTGAGGACCGGACAGGGGCGAGCAATCAGCCCCAGCATTTT. The rearrangement joins TRBV2 to TRBJ1-5; 9 bases match TRBD1. Germline CDR1 SNHLY, CDR2 FYNNEI. V shed 3 bases and J 1 base; nucleotides not matched to a gene: 7. CDR3 length: 17 amino acids.

This clone was recorded at least ten times. The rearrangement joins TRBV27 to TRBJ1-2; D is unresolved. V was clipped by 4 bases and J by 3 bases, with 12 bases between them. In germline, CDR1 is MNHEY, CDR2 SMNVEV (reference sequence). The CDR3 is 14 residues long. The CDR3 reads CASSSNSLYYGYTF. The CDR3 bases are TGTGCCAGCAGTTCTAACAGCCTTTACTATGGCTACACCTTC.

This clone occurred a few times. The chain couples TRBV9 to TRBJ2-1; D is perhaps TRBD1 (5 bases). Germline V gene sequence: CDR1 SGDLS, CDR2 YYNGEE. The ends were cut back, 3 bases at V and 6 bases at J, with 19 bases in the middle. This CDR3 has 16 residues. CDR3 sequence: CASSGYRSVVSNEQFF. As DNA, the CDR3 is TGTGCCAGCAGCGGATACAGGTCCGTGGTATCCAATGAGCAGTTCTTC.

Only a few counts were recorded for this clone. The rearrangement uses TRBV27 and TRBJ1-2; no clear D gene. Trimming removed 5 bases at V and 4 bases at J, with 14 bases between. Germline-derived CDR1 and CDR2 are MNHEY and SMNVEV (reference sequence). The CDR3 totals 14 residues. The CDR3 sequence: CASSATWAPYGYTF. Here the CDR3 DNA reads TGTGCCAGCAGTGCCACGTGGGCTCCCTATGGCTACACCTTC.

The V gene is TRBV19, the J gene TRBJ2-2; TRBD2 matches at 16 bases. V was pared by 4 bases and J by 7 bases, with 6 bases of the junction left unmatched. Germline CDR1 LNHDA, CDR2 SQIVND (reference sequence). CDR3 length: 17 amino acids. The CDR3 sequence: CASSTGLAGGRNGELFF. The CDR3 bases are TGTGCCAGTAGTACGGGACTAGCGGGAGGGAGGAACGGGGAGCTGTTTTTT. The complete variable domain, with remaining parts taken from reference TRBV19 and TRBJ2-2, reads DGGITQSPKYLFRKEGQNVTLSCEQNLNHDAMYWYRQDPGQGLRLIYYSQIVNDFQKGDIAEGYSVSREKKESFPLTVTSAQKNPTAFYLCASSTGLAGGRNGELFFGEGSRLTVL.

This clone was picked up a small number of times. The chain carries TRBV9 and TRBJ2-7; perhaps TRBD1 as D (6 bases). The germline V gene encodes CDR1 SGDLS and CDR2 YYNGEE. The CDR3 spans 15 residues. Between the trimmed V and J ends, which lost 0 bases and 5 bases, there was a span of 15 bases. The CDR3 DNA is TGTGCCAGCAGCGTAGCCACAGGGCTTTTCGACGAGCAGTACTTC. Protein sequence: CASSVATGLFDEQYF.

The chain is built from TRBV20-1 and TRBJ2-1; possible D gene TRBD1, 6 bases. V dropped 3 bases and J dropped 12 bases, with 12 bases sitting between them. The germline V gene encodes CDR1 DFQATT and CDR2 SNEGSKA (reference sequence). CDR3 length: 11 amino acids. CDR3 in amino acids: CSARVGGVQFF. For the CDR3, the DNA is TGCAGTGCTAGGGTAGGGGGAGTGCAGTTCTTC.

This chain connects TRBV7-2 to TRBJ2-7, with TRBD2 as a possible D gene (5 bases). With 8 bases removed from V and 3 bases from J, the gap between germline ends came to 14 bases. CDR3 length: 13 residues. Per germline, CDR1 SGHTA and CDR2 FQGNSA. The chain's CDR3 is CASGPRAVYEQYF. The DNA of the CDR3 is TGTGCCAGCGGACCGAGAGCGGTCTACGAGCAGTACTTC.

The chain joins TRBV11-2 to TRBJ2-1; 11 positions agree with TRBD1. In germline, CDR1 is SGHAT, CDR2 FQNNGV. With 4 bases clipped from V and 9 bases from J, the junction kept 11 bases outside the gene matches. The CDR3 extends over 16 amino acids. In DNA, the CDR3 is TGTGCCAGCAGCTCCTCGCGGGACAGGGGGTTAGGTGAGCAGTTCTTC. Translated: CASSSSRDRGLGEQFF.

J is TRBJ2-2 and V is TRBV2; D is uncertain. Trimming shortened V by 6 bases and J by 8 bases, and 7 bases separated the two germline ends. The CDR3 covers 11 residues. Germline CDR1 and CDR2: SNHLY and FYNNEI. Here the CDR3 reads CASSASGELFF. The CDR3 DNA is TGTGCCAGCAGCGCGTCGGGGGAGCTGTTTTTT.

This clone was found a few times. The V and J genes are TRBV7-2 and TRBJ2-7; the D gene is possibly TRBD2 (5 bases). Trimming stripped 5 bases from V and 0 bases from J, with 11 bases between. Germline loops: CDR1 SGHTA, CDR2 FQGNSA. The CDR3 contains 14 residues. The CDR3 is CASSPRGYSYEQYF. DNA of the CDR3: TGTGCCAGCAGCCCCAGAGGGTACTCCTACGAGCAGTACTTC.

The genes are TRBV10-3 and TRBJ1-5; no clear D gene. Per germline, CDR1 ENHRY and CDR2 SYGVKD. Trimming shortened V by 0 bases and J by 6 bases, and 21 bases separated the two germline ends. The CDR3 is made up of 18 amino acids. CDR3 sequence (DNA): TGTGCCATCAGTGAGTCCCCGAGGGAGATAGGGTTCATTCAGCCCCAGCATTTT. Protein: CAISESPREIGFIQPQHF.

The genes are TRBV28 and TRBJ1-2, with D perhaps matching TRBD1 (5 bases). CDR1 is MDHEN, CDR2 SYDVKM, per germline. This CDR3 comprises 16 residues. V lost 2 bases to trimming and J lost 9 bases, with 22 bases between them. In DNA, the CDR3 is TGTGCCAGCAGTTTAATAGGGGCAGGGAACTATGGAAGCTACACCTTC. It codes for CASSLIGAGNYGSYTF.

This clone was seen only a few times. This chain uses TRBV11-3 with TRBJ1-1, with a possible D match to TRBD1 (5 bases). The germline V gene has CDR1 SGHNT and CDR2 YENEEA. The CDR3 consists of 13 residues. Trimming stripped 4 bases from V and 4 bases from J, with 10 bases between. The CDR3 region has the DNA TGTGCCAGCAGCTCCCAGGGAACCACTGAAGCTTTCTTT. It is translated as CASSSQGTTEAFF.